This T cell receptor beta chain came from a study of cytomegalovirus exposure and HLA in healthy donors. Study-level findings and limits: TCR beta sequences numbering under 20,000 were associated with HLA alleles at 0.05 false discovery rate in a later analysis.

The PCR had 60 Vbeta and 13 Jbeta primers. Profiling relied on immunoSEQ multiplex PCR, and the TCRdb table lists in-frame clones only, not all of them. The sample carries around 130,000 clones, roughly 82% recorded once. Between the trimmed V and J ends, which lost 4 bases and 4 bases, there was a span of 10 bases. The CDR3 loop spans 13 amino acids. Germline V gives CDR1 SNHLY, CDR2 FYNNEI. Details on this clone: Its antigen is not known.

The rearrangement joins TRBV2 to TRBJ1-2; maybe TRBD1 (6 bases). Input material: PBMCs. This TCR derives from a man between 18 and 35 years old in good health and CMV-seropositive. CDR3 sequence reads: CASSGQVAYGYTF. CDR3 nucleotide sequence: TGTGCCAGCAGTGGACAGGTTGCCTATGGCTACACCTTC.